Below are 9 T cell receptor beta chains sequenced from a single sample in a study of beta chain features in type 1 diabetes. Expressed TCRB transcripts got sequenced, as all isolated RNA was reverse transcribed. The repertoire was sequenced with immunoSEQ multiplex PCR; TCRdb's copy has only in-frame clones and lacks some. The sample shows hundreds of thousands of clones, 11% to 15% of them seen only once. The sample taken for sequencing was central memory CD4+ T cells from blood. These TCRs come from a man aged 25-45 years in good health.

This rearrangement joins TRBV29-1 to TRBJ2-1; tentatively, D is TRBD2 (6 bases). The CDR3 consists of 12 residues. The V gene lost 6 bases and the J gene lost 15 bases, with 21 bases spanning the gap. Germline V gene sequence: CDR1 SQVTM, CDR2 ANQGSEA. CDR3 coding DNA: TGCAGCGTCGGACTCACCGGGAGCGCCTTGTTCTTC. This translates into CSVGLTGSALFF.

CDR3 nucleotide sequence: TGTGCCAGCAGCCCCCTTGGGCCCACAGATACGCAGTATTTT. Its translation: CASSPLGPTDTQYF. The genes are TRBV9 and TRBJ2-3; D unclear. The CDR3 has 14 residues. CDR1 is SGDLS and CDR2 is YYNGEE in the germline V gene. V dropped 4 bases and J dropped 2 bases, with 11 bases sitting between them.

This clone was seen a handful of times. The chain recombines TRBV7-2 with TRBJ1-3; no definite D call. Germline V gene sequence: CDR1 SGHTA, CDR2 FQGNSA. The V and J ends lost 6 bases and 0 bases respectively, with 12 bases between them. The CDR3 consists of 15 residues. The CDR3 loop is CASSRSKSSGNTIYF. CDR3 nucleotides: TGTGCCAGCAGTCGATCAAAGAGCTCTGGAAACACCATATATTTT.

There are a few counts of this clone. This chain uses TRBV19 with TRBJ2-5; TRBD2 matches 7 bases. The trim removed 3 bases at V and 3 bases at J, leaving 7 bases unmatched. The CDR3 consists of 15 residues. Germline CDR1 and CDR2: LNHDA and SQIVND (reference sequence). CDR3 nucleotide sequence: TGTGCCAGTAGTATGCCCAGCGGGGCCAAAGAGACCCAGTACTTC. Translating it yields CASSMPSGAKETQYF.

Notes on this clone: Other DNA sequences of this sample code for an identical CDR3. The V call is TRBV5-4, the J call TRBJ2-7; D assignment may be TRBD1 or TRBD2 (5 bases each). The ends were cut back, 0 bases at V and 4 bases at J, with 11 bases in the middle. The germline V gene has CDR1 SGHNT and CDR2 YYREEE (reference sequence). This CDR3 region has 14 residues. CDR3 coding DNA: TGTGCCAGCAGCTTGGAGAGGGGCTCTTACGAGCAGTACTTC. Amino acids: CASSLERGSYEQYF.

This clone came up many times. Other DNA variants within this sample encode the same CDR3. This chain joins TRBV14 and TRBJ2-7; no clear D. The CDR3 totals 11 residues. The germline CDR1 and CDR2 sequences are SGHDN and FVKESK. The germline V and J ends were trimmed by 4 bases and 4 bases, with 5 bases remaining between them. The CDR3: CASSLNYEQYF. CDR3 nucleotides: TGTGCCAGCAGCCTCAATTACGAGCAGTACTTC.

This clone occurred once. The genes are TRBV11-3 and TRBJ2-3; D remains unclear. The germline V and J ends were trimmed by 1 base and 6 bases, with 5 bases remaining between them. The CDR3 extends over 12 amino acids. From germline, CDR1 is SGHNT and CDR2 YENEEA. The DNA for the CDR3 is TGTGCCAGCAGCTTAGTAGGGGATACGCAGTATTTT. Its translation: CASSLVGDTQYF.

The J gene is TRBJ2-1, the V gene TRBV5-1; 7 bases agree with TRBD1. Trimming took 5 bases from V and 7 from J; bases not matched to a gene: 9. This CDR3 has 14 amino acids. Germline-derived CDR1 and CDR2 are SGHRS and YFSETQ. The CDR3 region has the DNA TGCGCCAGCAGGTATGATTTGGGACAGAATGAGCAGTTCTTC. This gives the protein CASRYDLGQNEQFF.

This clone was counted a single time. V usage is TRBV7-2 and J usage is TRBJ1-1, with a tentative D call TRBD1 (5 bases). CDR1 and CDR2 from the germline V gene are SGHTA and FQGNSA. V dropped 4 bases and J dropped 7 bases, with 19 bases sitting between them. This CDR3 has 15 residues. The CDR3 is CASSYRNQGDGEAFF. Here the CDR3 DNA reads TGTGCCAGCAGCTACCGCAACCAAGGGGATGGTGAAGCTTTCTTT.